This TCR beta chain was obtained from a study of blood T cell repertoires in COVID-19. Study-level information: Samples representing acute and convalescent COVID-19 were sourced from the United States, Italy and Spain.

V dropped 3 bases and J dropped 5; count of bases not matched to a gene: 7. Germline V gene lookup returns CDR1 KGHDR and CDR2 SFDVKD. The CDR3 loop spans 17 amino acids. Per the original methods: Reference gene primer amplification yielded estimated nucleated cell counts. The table came from immunoSEQ multiplex PCR; TCRdb's copy has only in-frame clones and leaves some out. V and J calls and clone size come straight from that table; D and trimming were deduced from the DNA. This table holds about 220,000 clones, approximately 81% found once. This clone was found once. The specimen was peripheral blood. J is TRBJ2-5 and V is TRBV24-1, with 14 bases that match TRBD2. The origin of this receptor is a man aged 45-65 years who had recovered from COVID-19. CDR3 protein: CATSDPGTSGSWETQYF. The CDR3 coding sequence is TGTGCCACCAGTGATCCGGGGACTAGCGGGAGTTGGGAGACCCAGTACTTC.